Sequencing of this T cell receptor (beta chain) was carried out in a study of blood T cell repertoires in COVID-19. Turning to the study itself: Acute and convalescent COVID-19 specimens originated in the United States, Italy and Spain. The analysed material was cDNA or gDNA that came from T cells, B-cell-depleted T cells, or PBMCs.

Germline loops: CDR1 SGHDN, CDR2 FVKESK. V shed 1 base and J 3 bases; nucleotides not matched to a gene: 3. The CDR3 is 15 amino acids. Authors' analysis steps: Reference gene primer amplification gave estimated nucleated cell counts. Libraries were prepared by immunoSEQ multiplex PCR; TCRdb keeps only in-frame clonotypes and omits some of them. D and trimming were read from the DNA, whereas the V and J calls and clone size are those reported in that table. The sample contains about 230,000 clones, 86% of which appear only once. Sequenced sample: peripheral blood. The chain joins TRBV14 to TRBJ2-3; 8 bases align to TRBD1. This clonotype was obtained from a man between 50 and 59 years old with COVID-19, enrolled during active disease. CDR3 protein: CASSQARGLTDTQYF. CDR3 nucleotide sequence: TGTGCCAGCAGCCAAGCCAGGGGGCTTACAGATACGCAGTATTTT.